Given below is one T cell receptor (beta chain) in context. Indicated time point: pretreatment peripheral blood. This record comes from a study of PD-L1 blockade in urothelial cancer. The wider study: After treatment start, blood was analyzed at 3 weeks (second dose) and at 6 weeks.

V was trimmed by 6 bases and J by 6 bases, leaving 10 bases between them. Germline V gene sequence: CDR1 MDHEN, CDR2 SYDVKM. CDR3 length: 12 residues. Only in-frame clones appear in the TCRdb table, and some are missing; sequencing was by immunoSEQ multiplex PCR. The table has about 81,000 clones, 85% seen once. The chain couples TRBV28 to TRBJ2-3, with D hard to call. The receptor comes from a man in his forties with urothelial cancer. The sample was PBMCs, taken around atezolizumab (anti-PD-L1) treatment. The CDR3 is CASSSRVDTQYF. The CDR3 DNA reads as TGTGCCAGCAGCTCCCGGGTTGATACGCAGTATTTT. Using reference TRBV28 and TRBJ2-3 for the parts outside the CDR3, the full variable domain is DVKVTQSSRYLVKRTGEKVFLECVQDMDHENMFWYRQDPGLGLRLIYFSYDVKMKEKGDIPEGYSVSREKKERFSLILESASTNQTSMYLCASSSRVDTQYFGPGTRLTVL.